This entry describes one T cell receptor (beta chain). Participants came from roughly 23 US areas, aged about 18 to 100 years. Clinical history as reported by participants underpinned cohort assignment. This specimen comes from a study of blood T cell repertoires in COVID-19. Study in general: The origin of the acute and convalescent COVID-19 samples was the United States, Italy and Spain. Sample material is recorded as cDNA or gDNA derived from T cells, B-cell-depleted T cells, or PBMCs.

Generated by immunoSEQ multiplex PCR, the TCRdb table keeps only in-frame clones and is missing some. The sample includes 250,000 or so clones, approximately 90% of them seen just once. Germline CDR1 is SQVTM and CDR2 is ANQGSEA. The ends were cut back, 4 bases at V and 10 bases at J, with 11 bases in the middle. There are 11 residues in the CDR3. This clonotype originated in a man aged 35-49 years who had been exposed to COVID-19. Source material: PBMCs or T cells enriched from blood (not recorded which). This chain connects TRBV29-1 to TRBJ2-1, with TRBD1 as a possible D gene (6 bases). The CDR3 reads CSVVGGREQFF. CDR3 sequence (DNA): TGCAGCGTTGTTGGGGGCCGCGAGCAGTTCTTC.